This T cell receptor (beta chain) came from a study of blood T cells in healthy people across ages. Study summary: In model experiments, template switching was able to capture about one barcoded beta molecule for every two T cells that were present. Findings of the study overall: In long-lived donors, naive CD4+ cell counts and diversity exceeded those of aged donors. Estimated diversity that came from one million T cells was considered an underestimate. Higher naive T cell percentage went strongly together with higher TCR beta diversity.

J was trimmed by 4 bases and V by 5 bases; bases with no gene match: 15. The CDR3 length is 18 residues. For this clonotype: Antigen specificity is unknown.

For the second PCR, which ran for about 6 to 11 cycles, a sample-barcoded 5' primer and a J-beta primer mix were used. TCRdb fed the 5' RACE reads into MiXCR, producing one record per CDR3 protein. The repertoire consists of roughly 2 million distinct CDR3 sequences, with around 50% occurring once and the leading ten covering 2% to 2.5%. The sample was blood. The rearrangement links TRBV12-3 or TRBV12-4 to TRBJ2-1, with 9 bases fitting TRBD1. The clonotype originates from a woman in her 40s in good health. This CDR3 reads CASSTGRGTGLRYNEQFF. CDR3 nucleotide sequence: TGTGCCAGCAGTACCGGGCGGGGGACAGGGTTACGTTACAATGAGCAGTTCTTC.